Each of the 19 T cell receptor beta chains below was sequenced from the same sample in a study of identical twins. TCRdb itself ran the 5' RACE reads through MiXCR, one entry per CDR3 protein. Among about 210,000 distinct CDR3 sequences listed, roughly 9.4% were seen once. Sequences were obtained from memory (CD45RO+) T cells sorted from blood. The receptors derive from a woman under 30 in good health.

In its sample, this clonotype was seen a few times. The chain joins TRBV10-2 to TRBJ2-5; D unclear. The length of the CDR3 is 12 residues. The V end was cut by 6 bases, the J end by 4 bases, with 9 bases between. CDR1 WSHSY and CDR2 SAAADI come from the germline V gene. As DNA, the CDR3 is TGCGCCAGCAGAGTCCTGGGAGAGACCCAGTACTTC. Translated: CASRVLGETQYF.

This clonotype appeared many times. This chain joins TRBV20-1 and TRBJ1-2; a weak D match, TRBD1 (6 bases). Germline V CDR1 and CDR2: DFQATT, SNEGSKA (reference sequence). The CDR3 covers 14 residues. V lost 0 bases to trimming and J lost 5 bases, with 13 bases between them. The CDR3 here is CSARDHRVLYGYTF. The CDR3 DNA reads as TGCAGTGCTAGAGACCACAGGGTCCTATATGGCTACACCTTC.

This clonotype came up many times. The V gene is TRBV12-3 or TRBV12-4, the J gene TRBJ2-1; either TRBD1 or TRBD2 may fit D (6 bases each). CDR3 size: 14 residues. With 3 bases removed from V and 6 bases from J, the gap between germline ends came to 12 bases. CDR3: CASSFKGGTNEQFF. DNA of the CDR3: TGTGCCAGCAGTTTCAAGGGGGGCACCAATGAGCAGTTCTTC.

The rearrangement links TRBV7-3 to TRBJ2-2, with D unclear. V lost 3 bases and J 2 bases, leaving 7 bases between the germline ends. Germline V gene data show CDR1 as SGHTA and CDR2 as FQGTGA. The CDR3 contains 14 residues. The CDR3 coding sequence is TGTGCCAGCAGCTTGAACGGAAACACCGGGGAGCTGTTTTTT. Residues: CASSLNGNTGELFF.

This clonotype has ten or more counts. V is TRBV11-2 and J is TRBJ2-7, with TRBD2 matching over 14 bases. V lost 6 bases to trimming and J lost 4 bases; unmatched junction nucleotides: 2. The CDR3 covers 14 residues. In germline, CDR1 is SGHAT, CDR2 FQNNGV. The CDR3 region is CASRRLAGGYEQYF. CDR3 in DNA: TGTGCCAGCAGACGACTAGCGGGAGGGTACGAGCAGTACTTC.

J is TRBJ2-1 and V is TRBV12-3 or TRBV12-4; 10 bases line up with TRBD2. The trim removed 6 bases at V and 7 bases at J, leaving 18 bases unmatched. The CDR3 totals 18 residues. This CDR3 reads CASSPSFSASGSRNEQFF. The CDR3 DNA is TGTGCCAGCAGCCCTTCCTTTTCGGCTAGCGGGAGTCGGAATGAGCAGTTCTTC.

The CDR3 coding sequence is TGTGCCAGCACCCCCAGGGCTAGCGGGGGCGCGGGGTACAATGAGCAGTTCTTC. It codes for CASTPRASGGAGYNEQFF. This sequence joins TRBV11-1 and TRBJ2-1; TRBD2 matches at 10 bases. The CDR3 loop spans 18 amino acids. V lost 7 bases and J lost 4; bases outside the gene matches: 16. Germline V gene data show CDR1 as SGHAT and CDR2 as FQDESV (reference sequence).

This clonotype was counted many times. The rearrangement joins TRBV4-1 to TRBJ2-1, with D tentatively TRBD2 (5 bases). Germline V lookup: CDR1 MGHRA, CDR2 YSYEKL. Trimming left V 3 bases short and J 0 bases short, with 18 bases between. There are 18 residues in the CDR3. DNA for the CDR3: TGCGCCAGCAGCCAGGCGGACTTGGTGTCTCTCTCCTACAATGAGCAGTTCTTC. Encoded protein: CASSQADLVSLSYNEQFF.

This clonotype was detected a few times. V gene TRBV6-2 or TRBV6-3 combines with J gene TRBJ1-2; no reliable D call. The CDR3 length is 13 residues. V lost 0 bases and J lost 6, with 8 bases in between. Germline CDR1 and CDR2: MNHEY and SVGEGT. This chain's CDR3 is CASSYSTKDGYTF. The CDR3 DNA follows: TGTGCCAGCAGTTACTCGACAAAGGATGGCTACACCTTC.

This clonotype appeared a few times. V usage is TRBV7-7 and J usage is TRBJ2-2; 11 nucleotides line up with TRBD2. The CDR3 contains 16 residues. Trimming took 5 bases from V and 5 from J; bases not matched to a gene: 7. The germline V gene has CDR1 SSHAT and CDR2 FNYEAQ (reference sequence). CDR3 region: CASSLTLAGGTGELFF. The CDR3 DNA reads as TGTGCCAGCAGCCTAACCCTAGCGGGAGGAACCGGGGAGCTGTTTTTT.

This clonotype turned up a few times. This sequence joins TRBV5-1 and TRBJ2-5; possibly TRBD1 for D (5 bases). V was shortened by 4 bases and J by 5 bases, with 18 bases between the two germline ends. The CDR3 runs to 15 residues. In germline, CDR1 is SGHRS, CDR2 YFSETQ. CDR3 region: CASSQDKAPRETQYF. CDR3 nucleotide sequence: TGCGCCAGCAGCCAGGACAAGGCCCCACGGGAGACCCAGTACTTC. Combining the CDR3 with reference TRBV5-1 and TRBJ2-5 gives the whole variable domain KAGVTQTPRYLIKTRGQQVTLSCSPISGHRSVSWYQQTPGQGLQFLFEYFSETQRNKGNFPGRFSGRQFSNSRSEMNVSTLELGDSALYLCASSQDKAPRETQYFGPGTRLLVL.

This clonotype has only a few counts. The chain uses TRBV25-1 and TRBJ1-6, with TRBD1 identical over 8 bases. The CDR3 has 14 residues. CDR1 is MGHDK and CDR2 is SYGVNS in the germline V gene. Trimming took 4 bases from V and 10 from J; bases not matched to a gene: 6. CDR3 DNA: TGTGCCAGCAGTGTGCAGGGGACAGGATCACCCCTCCACTTT. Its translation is CASSVQGTGSPLHF.

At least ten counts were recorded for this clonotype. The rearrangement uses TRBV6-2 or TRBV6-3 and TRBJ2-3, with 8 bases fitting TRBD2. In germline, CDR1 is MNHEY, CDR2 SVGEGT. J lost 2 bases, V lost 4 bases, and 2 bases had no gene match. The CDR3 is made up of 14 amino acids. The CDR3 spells CASSFGLATDTQYF. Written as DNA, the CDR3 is TGTGCCAGCAGTTTCGGACTAGCCACAGATACGCAGTATTTT.

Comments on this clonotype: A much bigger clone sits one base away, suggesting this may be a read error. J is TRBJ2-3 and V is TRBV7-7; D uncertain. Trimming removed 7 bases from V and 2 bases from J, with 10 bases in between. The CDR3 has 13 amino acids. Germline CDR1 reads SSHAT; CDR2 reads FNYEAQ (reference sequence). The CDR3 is CASNATHTDTQYF. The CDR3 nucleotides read TGTGCCAGCAACGCCACCCACACAGATACGCAGTATTTT.

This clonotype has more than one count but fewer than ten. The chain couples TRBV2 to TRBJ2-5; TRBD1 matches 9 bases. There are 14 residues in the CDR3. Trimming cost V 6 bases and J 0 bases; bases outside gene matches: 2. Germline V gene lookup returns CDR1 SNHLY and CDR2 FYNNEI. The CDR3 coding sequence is TGTGCCAGCAGGCGGGACAGGGACCAAGAGACCCAGTACTTC. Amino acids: CASRRDRDQETQYF.

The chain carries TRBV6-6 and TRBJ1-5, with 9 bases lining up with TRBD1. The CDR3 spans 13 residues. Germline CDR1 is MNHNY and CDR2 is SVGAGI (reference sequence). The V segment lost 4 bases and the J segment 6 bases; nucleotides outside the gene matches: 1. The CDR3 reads CASSWDRVQPQHF. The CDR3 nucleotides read TGTGCCAGCAGTTGGGACAGGGTTCAGCCCCAGCATTTT.

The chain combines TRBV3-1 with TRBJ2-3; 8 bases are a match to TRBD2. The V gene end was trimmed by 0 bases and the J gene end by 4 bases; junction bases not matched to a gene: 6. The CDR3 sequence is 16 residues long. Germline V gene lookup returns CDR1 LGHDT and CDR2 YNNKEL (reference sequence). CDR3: CASSQDPGLGADTQYF. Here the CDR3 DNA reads TGTGCCAGCAGCCAAGATCCGGGACTAGGAGCAGATACGCAGTATTTT.

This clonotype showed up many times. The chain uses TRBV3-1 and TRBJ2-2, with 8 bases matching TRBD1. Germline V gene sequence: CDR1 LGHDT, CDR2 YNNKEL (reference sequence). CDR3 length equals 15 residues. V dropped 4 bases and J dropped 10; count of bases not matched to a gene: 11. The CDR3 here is CASSRQGSPEAELFF. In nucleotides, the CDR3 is TGTGCCAGCAGCCGACAGGGGTCCCCAGAAGCGGAGCTGTTTTTT.

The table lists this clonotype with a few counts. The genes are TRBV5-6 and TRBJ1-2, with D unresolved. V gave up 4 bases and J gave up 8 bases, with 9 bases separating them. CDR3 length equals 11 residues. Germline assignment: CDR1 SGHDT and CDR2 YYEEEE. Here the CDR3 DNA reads TGTGCCAGCAGCCGAGGAGGCGGCTACACCTTC. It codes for CASSRGGGYTF.